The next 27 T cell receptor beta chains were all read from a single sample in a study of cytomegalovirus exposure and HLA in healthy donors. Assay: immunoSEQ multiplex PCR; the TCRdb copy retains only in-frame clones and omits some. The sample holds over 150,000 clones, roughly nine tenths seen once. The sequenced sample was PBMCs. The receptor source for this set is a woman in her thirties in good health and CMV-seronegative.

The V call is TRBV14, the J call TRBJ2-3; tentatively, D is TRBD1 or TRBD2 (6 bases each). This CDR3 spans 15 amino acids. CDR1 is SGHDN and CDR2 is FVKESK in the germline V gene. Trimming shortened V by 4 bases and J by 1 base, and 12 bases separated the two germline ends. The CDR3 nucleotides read TGTGCCAGCAGCCGTCGGGGGCCACGCACAGATACGCAGTATTTT. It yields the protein CASSRRGPRTDTQYF.

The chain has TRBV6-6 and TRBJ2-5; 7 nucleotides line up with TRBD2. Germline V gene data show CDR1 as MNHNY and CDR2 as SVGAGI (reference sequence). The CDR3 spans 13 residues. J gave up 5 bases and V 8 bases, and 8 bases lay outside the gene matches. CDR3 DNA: TGTGCCAGCGGCGGGGGAAATCGGGAGACCCAGTACTTC. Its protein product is CASGGGNRETQYF.

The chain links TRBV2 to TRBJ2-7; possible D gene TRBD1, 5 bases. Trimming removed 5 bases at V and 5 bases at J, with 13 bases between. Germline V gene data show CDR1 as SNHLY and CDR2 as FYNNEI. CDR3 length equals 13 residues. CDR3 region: CASSNRIGDEQYF. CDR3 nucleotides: TGTGCCAGCAGTAACAGGATTGGGGACGAGCAGTACTTC.

CDR3 residues: CASSFGGRALTYEQYF. The CDR3 nucleotides read TGTGCCAGCAGCTTTGGCGGGAGGGCTTTAACTTACGAGCAGTACTTC. The V gene is TRBV5-4, the J gene TRBJ2-7; TRBD2 matches 9 bases. Per germline, CDR1 SGHNT and CDR2 YYREEE (reference sequence). CDR3 length equals 16 residues. Unmatched junction bases numbered 10, after V lost 2 bases and J lost 4 bases. The variable domain in full, completed from reference TRBV5-4 and TRBJ2-7, reads ETGVTQSPTHLIKTRGQQVTLRCSSQSGHNTVSWYQQALGQGPQFIFQYYREEENGRGNFPPRFSGLQFPNYSSELNVNALELDDSALYLCASSFGGRALTYEQYFGPGTRLTVT.

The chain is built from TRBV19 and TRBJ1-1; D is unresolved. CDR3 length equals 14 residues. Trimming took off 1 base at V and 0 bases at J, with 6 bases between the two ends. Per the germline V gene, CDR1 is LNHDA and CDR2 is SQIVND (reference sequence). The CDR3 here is CASSIVSMNTEAFF. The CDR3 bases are TGTGCCAGTAGTATAGTTTCCATGAACACTGAAGCTTTCTTT.

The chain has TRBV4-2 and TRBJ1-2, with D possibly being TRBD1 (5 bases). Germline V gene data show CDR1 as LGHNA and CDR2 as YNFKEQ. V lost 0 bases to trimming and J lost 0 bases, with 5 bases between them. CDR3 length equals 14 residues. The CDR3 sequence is CASSQETANYGYTF. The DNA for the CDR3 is TGTGCCAGCAGCCAAGAGACAGCTAACTATGGCTACACCTTC.

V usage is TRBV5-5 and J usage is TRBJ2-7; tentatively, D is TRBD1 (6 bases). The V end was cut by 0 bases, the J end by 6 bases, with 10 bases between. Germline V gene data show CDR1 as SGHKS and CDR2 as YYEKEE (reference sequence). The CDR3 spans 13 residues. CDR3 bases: TGTGCCAGCAGCTTGGAAGGGGGAAGCGAGCAGTACTTC. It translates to CASSLEGGSEQYF. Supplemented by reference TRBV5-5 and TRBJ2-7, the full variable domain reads DAGVTQSPTHLIKTRGQQVTLRCSPISGHKSVSWYQQVLGQGPQFIFQYYEKEERGRGNFPDRFSARQFPNYSSELNVNALLLGDSALYLCASSLEGGSEQYFGPGTRLTVT.

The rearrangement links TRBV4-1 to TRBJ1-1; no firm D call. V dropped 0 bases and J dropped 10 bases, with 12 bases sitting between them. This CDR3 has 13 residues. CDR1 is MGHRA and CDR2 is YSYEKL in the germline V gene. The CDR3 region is CASSQDLKGAAFF. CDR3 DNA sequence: TGCGCCAGCAGCCAAGATCTTAAGGGAGCAGCTTTCTTT.

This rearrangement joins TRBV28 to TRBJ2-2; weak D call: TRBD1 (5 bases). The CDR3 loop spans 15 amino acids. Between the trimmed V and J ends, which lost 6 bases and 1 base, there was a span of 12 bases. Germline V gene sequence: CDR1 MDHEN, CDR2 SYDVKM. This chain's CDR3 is CASSDPQGNTGELFF. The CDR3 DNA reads TGTGCCAGCAGCGATCCCCAGGGGAACACCGGGGAGCTGTTTTTT.

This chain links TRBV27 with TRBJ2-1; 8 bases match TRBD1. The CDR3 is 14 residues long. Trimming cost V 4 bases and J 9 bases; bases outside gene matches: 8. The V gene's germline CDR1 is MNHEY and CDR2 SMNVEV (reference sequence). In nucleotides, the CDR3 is TGTGCCAGCAGTTCGACTCAGGGGGCAGGTGAGCAGTTCTTC. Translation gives CASSSTQGAGEQFF.

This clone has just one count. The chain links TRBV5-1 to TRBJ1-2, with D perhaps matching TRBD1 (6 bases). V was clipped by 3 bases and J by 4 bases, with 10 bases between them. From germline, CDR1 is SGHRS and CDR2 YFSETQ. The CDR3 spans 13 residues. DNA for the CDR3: TGCGCCAGCAGCTCCGGGGGCACCTATGGCTACACCTTC. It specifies CASSSGGTYGYTF.

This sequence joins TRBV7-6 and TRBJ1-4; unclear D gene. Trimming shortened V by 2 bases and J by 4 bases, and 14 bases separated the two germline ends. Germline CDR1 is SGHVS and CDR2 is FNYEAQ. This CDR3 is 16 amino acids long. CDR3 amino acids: CASSLNSAARNEKLFF. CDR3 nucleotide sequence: TGTGCCAGCAGCTTAAATTCTGCGGCCCGTAATGAAAAACTGTTTTTT.

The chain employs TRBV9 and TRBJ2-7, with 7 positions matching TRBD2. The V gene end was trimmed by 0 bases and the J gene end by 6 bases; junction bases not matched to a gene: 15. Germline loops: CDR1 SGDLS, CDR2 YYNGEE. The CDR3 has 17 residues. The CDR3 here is CASSVGSAGVVQAEQYF. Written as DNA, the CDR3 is TGTGCCAGCAGCGTAGGTTCGGCGGGAGTGGTCCAGGCCGAGCAGTACTTC.

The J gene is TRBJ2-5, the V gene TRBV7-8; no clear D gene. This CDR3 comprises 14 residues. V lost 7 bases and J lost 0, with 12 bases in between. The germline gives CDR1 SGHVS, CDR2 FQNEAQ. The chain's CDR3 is CASTKDGYQETQYF. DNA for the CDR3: TGTGCCAGCACCAAGGACGGGTACCAAGAGACCCAGTACTTC.

CDR3 sequence (DNA): TGTGCCAGCAGCGCCCCGGGGTCCTTATATGGCTACACCTTC. It translates to CASSAPGSLYGYTF. The V call is TRBV5-4, the J call TRBJ1-2; D unresolved. The germline gives CDR1 SGHNT, CDR2 YYREEE (reference sequence). This CDR3 region has 14 residues. With 4 bases removed from V and 5 bases from J, the gap between germline ends came to 15 bases.

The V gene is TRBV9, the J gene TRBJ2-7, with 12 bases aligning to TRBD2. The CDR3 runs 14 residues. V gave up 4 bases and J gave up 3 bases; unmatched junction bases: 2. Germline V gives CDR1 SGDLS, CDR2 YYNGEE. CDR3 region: CASSRTSGDYEQYF. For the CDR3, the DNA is TGTGCCAGCAGCCGGACTAGCGGGGACTACGAGCAGTACTTC.

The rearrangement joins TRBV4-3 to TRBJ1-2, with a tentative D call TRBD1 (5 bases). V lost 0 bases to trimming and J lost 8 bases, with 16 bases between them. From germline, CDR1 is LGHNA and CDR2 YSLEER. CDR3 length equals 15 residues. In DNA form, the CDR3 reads TGCGCCAGCAGCCAAGAACTAGCAGGGCGGCAGGGCTACACCTTC. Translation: CASSQELAGRQGYTF.

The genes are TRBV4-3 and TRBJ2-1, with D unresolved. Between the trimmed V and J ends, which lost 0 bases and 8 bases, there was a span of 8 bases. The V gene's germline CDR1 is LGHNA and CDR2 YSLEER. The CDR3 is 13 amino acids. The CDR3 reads CASSQDVGYEQFF. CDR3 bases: TGCGCCAGCAGCCAAGATGTAGGGTATGAGCAGTTCTTC.

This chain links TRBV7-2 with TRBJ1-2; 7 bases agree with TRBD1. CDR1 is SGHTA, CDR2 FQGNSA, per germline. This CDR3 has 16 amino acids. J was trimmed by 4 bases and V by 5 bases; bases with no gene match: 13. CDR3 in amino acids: CASSQQGGASSYGYTF. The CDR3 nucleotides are TGTGCCAGCAGCCAACAAGGGGGCGCCTCTTCCTATGGCTACACCTTC.

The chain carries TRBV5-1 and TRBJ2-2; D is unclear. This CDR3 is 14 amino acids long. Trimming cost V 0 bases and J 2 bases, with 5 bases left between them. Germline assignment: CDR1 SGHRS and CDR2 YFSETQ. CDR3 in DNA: TGCGCCAGCAGCTTGGGTCAAAACACCGGGGAGCTGTTTTTT. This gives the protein CASSLGQNTGELFF.

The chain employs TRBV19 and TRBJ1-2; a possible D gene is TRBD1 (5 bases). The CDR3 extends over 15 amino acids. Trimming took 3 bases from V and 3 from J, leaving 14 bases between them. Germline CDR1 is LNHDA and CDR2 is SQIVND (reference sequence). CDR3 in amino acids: CASSIDSRTHYGYTF. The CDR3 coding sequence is TGTGCCAGTAGTATTGACAGCCGGACCCACTATGGCTACACCTTC.

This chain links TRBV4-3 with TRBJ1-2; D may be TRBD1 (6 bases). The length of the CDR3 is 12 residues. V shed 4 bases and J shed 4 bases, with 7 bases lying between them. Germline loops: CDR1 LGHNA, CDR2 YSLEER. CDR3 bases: TGCGCCAGCAGCCCGGACAGCTATGGCTACACCTTC. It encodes CASSPDSYGYTF.

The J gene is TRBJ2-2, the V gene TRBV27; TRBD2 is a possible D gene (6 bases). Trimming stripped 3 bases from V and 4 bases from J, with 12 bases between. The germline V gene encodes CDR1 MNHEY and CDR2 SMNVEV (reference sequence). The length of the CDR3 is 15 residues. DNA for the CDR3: TGTGCCAGCAGTTTTACGGAGGGCCCCACCGGGGAGCTGTTTTTT. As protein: CASSFTEGPTGELFF.

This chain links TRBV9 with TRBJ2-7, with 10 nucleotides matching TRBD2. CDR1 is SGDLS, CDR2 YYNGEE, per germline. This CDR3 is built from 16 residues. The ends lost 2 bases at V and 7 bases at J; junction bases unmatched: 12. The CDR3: CASSVGTSAASNEQYF. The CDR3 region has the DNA TGTGCCAGCAGCGTTGGGACTAGCGCCGCGTCAAATGAGCAGTACTTC.

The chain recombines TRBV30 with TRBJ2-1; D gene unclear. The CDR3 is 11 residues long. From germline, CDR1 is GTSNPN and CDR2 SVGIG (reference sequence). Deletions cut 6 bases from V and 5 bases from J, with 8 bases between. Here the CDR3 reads CACAPDNEQFF. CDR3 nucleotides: TGTGCCTGCGCACCGGACAATGAGCAGTTCTTC.

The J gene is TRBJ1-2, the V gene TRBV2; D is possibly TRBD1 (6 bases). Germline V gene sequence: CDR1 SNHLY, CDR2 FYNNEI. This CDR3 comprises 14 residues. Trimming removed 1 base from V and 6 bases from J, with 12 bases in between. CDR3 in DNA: TGTGCCAGCAGTGAAGTAGGGGGGCGCGATGGCTACACCTTC. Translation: CASSEVGGRDGYTF.

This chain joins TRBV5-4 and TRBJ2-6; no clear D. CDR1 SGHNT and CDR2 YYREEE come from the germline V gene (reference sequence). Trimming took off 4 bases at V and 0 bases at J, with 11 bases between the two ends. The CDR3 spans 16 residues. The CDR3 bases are TGTGCCAGCAGCGGACGCCGAAGCTCTGGGGCCAACGTCCTGACTTTC. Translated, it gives CASSGRRSSGANVLTF.